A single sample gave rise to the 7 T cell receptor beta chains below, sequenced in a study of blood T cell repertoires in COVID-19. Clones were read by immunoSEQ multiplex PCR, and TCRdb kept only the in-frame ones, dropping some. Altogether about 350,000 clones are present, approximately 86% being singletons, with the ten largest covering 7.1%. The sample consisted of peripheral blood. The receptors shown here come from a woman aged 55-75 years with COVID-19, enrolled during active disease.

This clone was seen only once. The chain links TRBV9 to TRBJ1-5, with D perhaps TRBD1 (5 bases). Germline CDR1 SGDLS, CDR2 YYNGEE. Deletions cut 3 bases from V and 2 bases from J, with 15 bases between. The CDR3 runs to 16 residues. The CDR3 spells CASSAGNPGGNQPQHF. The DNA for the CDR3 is TGTGCCAGCAGCGCCGGGAACCCGGGGGGCAATCAGCCCCAGCATTTT.

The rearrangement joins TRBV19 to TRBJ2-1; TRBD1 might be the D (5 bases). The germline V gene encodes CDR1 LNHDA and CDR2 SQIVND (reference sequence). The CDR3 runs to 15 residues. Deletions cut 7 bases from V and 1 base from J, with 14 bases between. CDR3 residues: CASKTAGPSYNEQFF. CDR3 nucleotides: TGTGCCAGTAAAACGGCAGGGCCATCCTACAATGAGCAGTTCTTC. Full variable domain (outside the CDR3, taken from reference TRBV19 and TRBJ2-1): DGGITQSPKYLFRKEGQNVTLSCEQNLNHDAMYWYRQDPGQGLRLIYYSQIVNDFQKGDIAEGYSVSREKKESFPLTVTSAQKNPTAFYLCASKTAGPSYNEQFFGPGTRLTVL.

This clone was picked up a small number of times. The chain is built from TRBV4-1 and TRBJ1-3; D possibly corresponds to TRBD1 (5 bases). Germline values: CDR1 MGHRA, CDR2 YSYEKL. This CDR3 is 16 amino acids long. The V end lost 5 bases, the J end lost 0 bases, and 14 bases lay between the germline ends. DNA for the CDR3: TGCGCCAGCAGCGCAAAGGGACTGAGCTCTGGAAACACCATATATTTT. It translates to CASSAKGLSSGNTIYF.

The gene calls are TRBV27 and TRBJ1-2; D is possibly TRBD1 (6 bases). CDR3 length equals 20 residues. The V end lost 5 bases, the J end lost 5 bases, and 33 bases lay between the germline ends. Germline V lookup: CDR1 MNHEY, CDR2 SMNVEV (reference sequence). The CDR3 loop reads CASSPTTLWTRIAGTYGYTF. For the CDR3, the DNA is TGTGCCAGCAGTCCAACCACCTTATGGACCAGAATCGCCGGGACATATGGCTACACCTTC.

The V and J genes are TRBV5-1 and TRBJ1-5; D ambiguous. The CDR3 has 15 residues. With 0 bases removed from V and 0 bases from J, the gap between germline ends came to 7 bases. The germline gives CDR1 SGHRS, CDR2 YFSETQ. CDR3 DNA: TGCGCCAGCAGCTTGGGGGCTTATAGCAATCAGCCCCAGCATTTT. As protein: CASSLGAYSNQPQHF.

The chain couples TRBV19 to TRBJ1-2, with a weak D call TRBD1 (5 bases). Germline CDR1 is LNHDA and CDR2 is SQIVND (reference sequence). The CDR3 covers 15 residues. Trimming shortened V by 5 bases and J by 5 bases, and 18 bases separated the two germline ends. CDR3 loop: CASSETDPGVYGYTF. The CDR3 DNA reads TGTGCCAGTAGTGAGACAGACCCAGGAGTTTATGGCTACACCTTC.

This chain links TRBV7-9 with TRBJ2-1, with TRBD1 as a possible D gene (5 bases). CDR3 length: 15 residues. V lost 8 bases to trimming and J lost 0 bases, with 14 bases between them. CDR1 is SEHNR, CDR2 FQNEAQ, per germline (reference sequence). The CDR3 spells CASGLQGISYNEQFF. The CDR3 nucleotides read TGTGCCAGCGGGCTGCAGGGCATCTCCTACAATGAGCAGTTCTTC.